This T cell receptor beta chain originates from a study of cytomegalovirus exposure and HLA in healthy donors. The study, taken as a whole, reports: Most TCR sequences were uncommon, yet certain public TCRs appeared in many donors. Altogether, 164 TCR beta chains were recorded as cytomegalovirus-associated. Reportedly, cytomegalovirus status was diagnosed with high sensitivity and specificity.

Repertoires were generated with immunoSEQ multiplex PCR, while TCRdb's copy carries only in-frame clones and drops some. The sample lists 85,000 to 120,000 clones; about 95% were seen once. Trimming removed 0 bases from V and 1 base from J, with 11 bases in between. Germline assignment: CDR1 LGHNA and CDR2 YNFKEQ. CDR3 size: 16 residues. As regards this clone: Its antigen is undetermined. Other DNA sequences in the sample encode the same CDR3.

Sequences were obtained from PBMCs. This sequence originates from a young woman in good health and CMV-seronegative. This chain joins TRBV4-2 and TRBJ2-3; D is possibly TRBD2 (5 bases). CDR3 DNA: TGTGCCAGCAGCCAAGATCGGGGTAAAGGCACAGATACGCAGTATTTT. This codes for CASSQDRGKGTDTQYF.